These T cell receptor beta chains were read from a single sample in a study of blood T cell repertoires in COVID-19. Using immunoSEQ multiplex PCR, the repertoire was profiled, and TCRdb retains in-frame clones only, with some absent. Of around 150,000 clones listed, about 78% are singletons. Specimen: peripheral blood. The receptors originated from a man between 60 and 75 years old who had recovered from COVID-19. Each CDR3 is given with its conserved first and last residue. D genes are given only for firm matches. Some rows mark clone size as missing; the rest say once, few, many or name a class of expanded clone.

TRBJ2-1,TRBD2,TRBV4-1,few,TGCGCCAGCAGCCGTGGACTAGCGGGAATGGGAGAGCAGTTCTTC,CASSRGLAGMGEQFF
TRBJ1-1,NA,TRBV10-2,NA,TGCGCCAGCAGTGAGTCGAATTGGGCCAAAGCTGAAGCTTTCTTT,CASSESNWAKAEAFF
TRBJ2-5,TRBD1,TRBV19,NA,TGTGCCAGTAGCCCGACAGGGGGCGCGGGAGAGACCCAGTACTTC,CASSPTGGAGETQYF
TRBJ2-1,TRBD2,TRBV3-1/TRBV3-2,NA,TGTGCCAGCAGCCTCACGACACGGGGGGCCTACAATGAGCAGTTCTTC,CASSLTTRGAYNEQFF
TRBJ2-7,TRBD2,TRBV6-2/TRBV6-3,NA,TGTGCCAGCAGTTTGACTAGCGGATCCTACGAGCAGTACTTC,CASSLTSGSYEQYF
TRBJ2-7,NA,TRBV28,NA,TGTGCCAGCAGAACGGGATCGGACCTGGGAGAGCAGTACTTC,CASRTGSDLGEQYF
TRBJ2-2,NA,TRBV19,NA,TGTGCCAGTAGGCGGGGACAGATGAACACCGGGGAGCTGTTTTTT,CASRRGQMNTGELFF
TRBJ2-1,NA,TRBV5-5,NA,TGTGCCAGCAGCTTGGGACTCCCCCTTACTAATGAGCAGTTCTTC,CASSLGLPLTNEQFF
TRBJ2-2,NA,TRBV5-5,NA,TGTGCCAGCAGCGCCGTCTCGGGGGTGGCCGGGGAGCTGTTTTTT,CASSAVSGVAGELFF
TRBJ2-1,TRBD1,TRBV5-4,few,TGTGCCAGCAGCCGGACAGGGCTGGTTCTCAATGAGCAGTTCTTC,CASSRTGLVLNEQFF
TRBJ2-2,TRBD1,TRBV4-3,NA,TGCGCCAGCAGCCAAGCGTTGGGACAGGGCCTGAACACCGGGGAGCTGTTTTTT,CASSQALGQGLNTGELFF
TRBJ1-1,NA,TRBV15,NA,TGTGCCACCAGCAGAGGACCACAGGTGGGAGCTTTCTTT,CATSRGPQVGAFF
TRBJ2-1,TRBD2,TRBV28,NA,TGTGCCAGCAGTGCGGGACTAGCAGGTGAGCAGTTCTTC,CASSAGLAGEQFF
TRBJ2-7,TRBD1,TRBV7-3,NA,TGTGCCAGCAGCTTAAACAGGGGGGAAGAGCAGTACTTC,CASSLNRGEEQYF
TRBJ2-1,NA,TRBV18,once,TGTGCCAGCTCACCATCAGGGACAGAGCAGTTCTTC,CASSPSGTEQFF
TRBJ2-6,TRBD1,TRBV5-5,few,TGTGCCAGCAGCGTCGCCGGGACAGGGTCCTCTGGGGCCAACGTCCTGACTTTC,CASSVAGTGSSGANVLTF
TRBJ2-2,TRBD2,TRBV4-3,NA,TGCGCCAGCAGCCACCCCGGGACTAGCGGGGGGGCCTATACCGGGGAGCTGTTTTTT,CASSHPGTSGGAYTGELFF
TRBJ2-1,NA,TRBV7-3,NA,TGTGCCAGCAGCCCCCGGGAGAGGGAGAATGAGCAGTTCTTC,CASSPRERENEQFF
TRBJ1-1,NA,TRBV7-2,NA,TGTGCCAGCAGCTTAAACGCAGGGAACACTGAAGCTTTCTTT,CASSLNAGNTEAFF
TRBJ1-2,NA,TRBV7-8,few,TGTGCCAGCAGCGTTGACAGAACAACCCCCTATGGCTACACCTTC,CASSVDRTTPYGYTF
TRBJ1-1,NA,TRBV7-9,NA,TGTGCCAGCAGCGCCTACAGCACTGAAGCTTTCTTT,CASSAYSTEAFF
TRBJ2-1,TRBD2,TRBV24-1,NA,TGTGCCACCAGTGATTTCGGGCGGGAGGGTACCTACAATGAGCAGTTCTTC,CATSDFGREGTYNEQFF
TRBJ1-2,TRBD1,TRBV28,once,TGTGCCAGCAGTTTACCGGGACAGGGCCTCTTTAACTATGGCTACACCTTC,CASSLPGQGLFNYGYTF
TRBJ2-2,TRBD1,TRBV27,NA,TGTGCCAGCAAGACCGGGACAGGGGCTACACTGAACACCGGGGAGCTGTTTTTT,CASKTGTGATLNTGELFF
TRBJ1-4,TRBD1,TRBV18,NA,TGTGCCAGCTCACCCGACAGGGTTGAAAAACTGTTTTTT,CASSPDRVEKLFF
TRBJ2-3,NA,TRBV7-9,NA,TGTGCCAGCATGGAGGGAGGAAGCACAGATACGCAGTATTTT,CASMEGGSTDTQYF
TRBJ2-2,NA,TRBV30,NA,TGTGCCTGGAGTTGGCAGGGTGCAACCGGGGAGCTGTTTTTT,CAWSWQGATGELFF
TRBJ1-1,TRBD1,TRBV11-1,NA,TGTGCCAGCAGCTTAGCTTCGGACAGGGAAGCTTTCTTT,CASSLASDREAFF
TRBJ1-1,NA,TRBV6-5,NA,TGTGCCAGCAGTATTTTTCCCATGAACACTGAAGCTTTCTTT,CASSIFPMNTEAFF
TRBJ2-1,TRBD1,TRBV10-3,few,TGTGCCATCAGCCAAGACAGGGTGGCTGAGCAGTTCTTC,CAISQDRVAEQFF
TRBJ1-1,NA,TRBV9,NA,TGTGCCAGCAGCGTAGTTGACAGTGGGAACACTGAAGCTTTCTTT,CASSVVDSGNTEAFF
TRBJ2-7,TRBD1,TRBV29-1,NA,TGCAGCGGCATGGGACAGTTCTACGAGCAGTACTTC,CSGMGQFYEQYF
TRBJ2-2,NA,TRBV28,few,TGTGCCAGCAGTCAGCCGACAGTCGGCGGGGAGCTGTTTTTT,CASSQPTVGGELFF
TRBJ1-4,TRBD1,TRBV5-1,few,TGCGCCAGCAGCATACAGGGGGCTGGGGAAAAACTGTTTTTT,CASSIQGAGEKLFF
TRBJ2-2,NA,TRBV5-8,few,TGTGCCAGCCACAGGGCTCCCGACACCGGGGAGCTGTTTTTT,CASHRAPDTGELFF
TRBJ1-2,TRBD1,TRBV28,NA,TGTGCCAGCAAACCGACAGGGGTATTCTATGGCTACACCTTC,CASKPTGVFYGYTF
TRBJ1-4,TRBD1,TRBV9,NA,TGTGCCAGCAGCGTCTCAGGGGGCACTAATGAAAAACTGTTTTTT,CASSVSGGTNEKLFF
TRBJ1-5,TRBD1,TRBV28,NA,TGTGCCAGCAAGCGACAGGGATGGCAGCCCCAGCATTTT,CASKRQGWQPQHF
TRBJ2-1,NA,TRBV7-9,NA,TGTGCCAGCAGCTTAGCGGGGGGTAGGAATGAGCAGTTCTTC,CASSLAGGRNEQFF
TRBJ2-7,TRBD1,TRBV5-1,NA,TGCGCCAGCGCCGGGGACAGCTACGAGCAGTACTTC,CASAGDSYEQYF
TRBJ2-1,TRBD2,TRBV7-2,NA,TGTGCCAGCAGCCCGGGGGGGTCTCGCTACAATGAGCAGTTCTTC,CASSPGGSRYNEQFF
TRBJ1-4,NA,TRBV2,NA,TGTGCCAGCAGTGGAGGAGTCGCTAGAACGGAAAAACTGTTTTTT,CASSGGVARTEKLFF
TRBJ2-7,NA,TRBV7-6,NA,TGTGCCAGCAGCTTAGGATCCCGGCGGGACTACGAGCAGTACTTC,CASSLGSRRDYEQYF
TRBJ2-5,TRBD1,TRBV7-2,NA,TGTGCCAGCAGCGAGGGGGCTCGAGAGACCCAGTACTTC,CASSEGARETQYF
TRBJ2-1,NA,TRBV9,NA,TGTGCCAGCACGGGGGGCCGGGGGCAGTTCTTC,CASTGGRGQFF
TRBJ1-1,NA,TRBV2,few,TGTGCCAGCAGACAACCTCGGGGGTACACTGAAGCTTTCTTT,CASRQPRGYTEAFF